This T cell receptor beta chain comes out of a study of OX40 agonist ivuxolimab in advanced cancers. Study as a whole: Hepatocellular carcinoma, melanoma, renal cell or head and neck cancer affected the dose-escalation patients.

Data came from immunoSEQ multiplex PCR; TCRdb stores just in-frame clones and leaves some out. This table holds 44,000 or so clones, more than 65% found once. This TCR came from an adult with an advanced solid tumor such as melanoma, head and neck, liver or kidney cancer. The specimen was CD4+ or CD8+ T cells sorted from blood, collected in a trial of the OX40 agonist ivuxolimab.

CDR3 loop: CASSLGSGGNTIYF. The DNA of the CDR3 is TGTGCCAGCAGCTTAGGGTCAGGGGGAAACACCATATATTTT. The J gene is TRBJ1-3, the V gene TRBV7-2, with a weak D call TRBD1 (5 bases). CDR1 SGHTA and CDR2 FQGNSA come from the germline V gene. This CDR3 has 14 amino acids. Trimming pared 1 base from V and 4 bases from J, leaving 8 bases between.